This T cell receptor beta chain is drawn from a study of control samples from healthy donors and cancer patients. The CDR3 spans 19 residues. The germline V gene has CDR1 LGHNA and CDR2 YNFKEQ. Unmatched junction bases numbered 10, after V lost 0 bases and J lost 0 bases. The protocol was immunoSEQ multiplex PCR, while the TCRdb copy is restricted to in-frame clones and leaves out a portion. Altogether under 200,000 clones are present, 93% being singletons, with the ten largest covering about 4%. J is TRBJ2-3 and V is TRBV4-2, with 9 bases identical to TRBD2. Material: blood. This TCR was sampled from a woman in her fifties or sixties in good health. DNA of the CDR3: TGTGCCAGCAGCCAAGAAACGGGTAGCGGGGGATATAGCACAGATACGCAGTATTTT. Its translation is CASSQETGSGGYSTDTQYF.